Below, 8 T cell receptor beta chains from the same sample are listed, as sequenced in a study of a mutant IDH1 vaccine in newly diagnosed glioma. Time point of the sample: week 11, during vaccination. Doses consisted of 300 ug of mutant IDH1 20-mer peptide each, paired with topical imiquimod. No antigen has been identified for these receptors. Profiling relied on immunoSEQ multiplex PCR, and the TCRdb table lists in-frame clones only, not all of them. The data show roughly 25,000 clones, roughly 85% seen once. The specimen was PBMCs, collected from a glioma patient whose treatment included an IDH1 peptide vaccine. Receptors were obtained from a middle-aged man with glioma.

This clone has only one observation. The chain joins TRBV7-9 to TRBJ1-4; 7 bases line up with TRBD1. Looked up from germline, CDR1 is SEHNR and CDR2 is FQNEAQ (reference sequence). This CDR3 has 15 amino acids. The ends lost 2 bases at V and 7 bases at J; junction bases unmatched: 7. CDR3 nucleotide sequence: TGTGCCAGCAGCTTACGACAGGGTGGTGGTGAAAAACTGTTTTTT. Translating it yields CASSLRQGGGEKLFF. Full variable domain (remainder filled in from reference TRBV7-9 and TRBJ1-4): DTGVSQNPRHKITKRGQNVTFRCDPISEHNRLYWYRQTLGQGPEFLTYFQNEAQLEKSRLLSDRFSAERPKGSFSTLEIQRTEQGDSAMYLCASSLRQGGGEKLFFGSGTQLSVL.

The rearrangement links TRBV2 to TRBJ1-3; D is ambiguous. The germline V gene has CDR1 SNHLY and CDR2 FYNNEI. CDR3 length: 14 residues. V was shortened by 6 bases and J by 0 bases, with 9 bases between the two germline ends. CDR3 DNA: TGTGCCAGCAGCAACCGACTCTCTGGAAACACCATATATTTT. Protein sequence: CASSNRLSGNTIYF.

In its sample, this clone was seen a few times. V and J are TRBV28 and TRBJ1-1; D not resolved. This CDR3 contains 14 residues. Germline V lookup: CDR1 MDHEN, CDR2 SYDVKM. Trimming removed 3 bases from V and 5 bases from J, with 13 bases in between. Here the CDR3 DNA reads TGTGCCAGCAGTTTCGGAGGATCGGGGACTGAAGCTTTCTTT. Translating gives CASSFGGSGTEAFF. Variable domain in full (rest from reference TRBV28 and TRBJ1-1): DVKVTQSSRYLVKRTGEKVFLECVQDMDHENMFWYRQDPGLGLRLIYFSYDVKMKEKGDIPEGYSVSREKKERFSLILESASTNQTSMYLCASSFGGSGTEAFFGQGTRLTVV.

This clone was counted only a few times. The V gene is TRBV11-3, the J gene TRBJ2-4; TRBD1 matches 9 bases. Germline V gives CDR1 SGHNT, CDR2 YENEEA. This CDR3 has 14 residues. V gave up 5 bases and J gave up 14 bases; unmatched junction bases: 13. CDR3 protein: CASSPPGGQGEEYF. In DNA, the CDR3 is TGTGCCAGCAGCCCCCCAGGGGGACAGGGTGAGGAGTACTTC.

This clone was detected once. The DNA of the CDR3 is TGTGCCAGCAGCTTGGTAGGGGGGCTTGTATACGAGCAGTACTTC. Translating gives CASSLVGGLVYEQYF. The chain employs TRBV5-6 and TRBJ2-7; D may be TRBD1 or TRBD2 (6 bases each). The CDR3 sequence is 15 residues long. Per germline, CDR1 SGHDT and CDR2 YYEEEE. Trimming removed 0 bases at V and 4 bases at J, with 14 bases between. Full variable domain (remainder filled in from reference TRBV5-6 and TRBJ2-7): DAGVTQSPTHLIKTRGQQVTLRCSPKSGHDTVSWYQQALGQGPQFIFQYYEEEERQRGNFPDRFSGHQFPNYSSELNVNALLLGDSALYLCASSLVGGLVYEQYFGPGTRLTVT.

V is TRBV7-2 and J is TRBJ2-1; D might be TRBD2 (5 bases). This CDR3 has 14 amino acids. The V gene's germline CDR1 is SGHTA and CDR2 FQGNSA. V was pared by 1 base and J by 12 bases, with 16 bases between. The CDR3 DNA reads as TGTGCCAGCAGCTTAGACGTCACGAGCGGAGTGCAGTTCTTC. This encodes CASSLDVTSGVQFF.

The rearrangement links TRBV5-6 to TRBJ2-7, with 9 bases fitting TRBD2. CDR1 SGHDT and CDR2 YYEEEE come from the germline V gene. Unmatched junction bases numbered 12, after V lost 3 bases and J lost 2 bases. There are 17 residues in the CDR3. The DNA for the CDR3 is TGTGCCAGCAGCTCCCTCCTTGTAGGCGGGAGGGCCTACGAGCAGTACTTC. Translation gives CASSSLLVGGRAYEQYF.

This clone occurred once. The chain recombines TRBV27 with TRBJ1-1; unclear D gene. Germline V lookup: CDR1 MNHEY, CDR2 SMNVEV (reference sequence). The CDR3 extends over 13 amino acids. V dropped 5 bases and J dropped 7 bases, with 14 bases sitting between them. CDR3 in amino acids: CASSPRTGNEAFF. Here the CDR3 DNA reads TGTGCCAGCAGTCCCCGCACGGGCAATGAAGCTTTCTTT.